This T cell receptor (beta chain) was retrieved from a study of cytomegalovirus exposure and HLA in healthy donors. Study-level points and caveats: Indistinguishability led to the exclusion of some V segments, TRBV6-2 and TRBV6-3 included. The dataset shows that most TCR sequences were rare, while some public TCRs occurred in many donors. Trimming of TCR beta V- and J-genes showed a link, identified in a later analysis, to a missense DCLRE1C variant.

Concerning this clone itself: Its specificity is unknown.

PCR was performed using 60 Vbeta and 13 Jbeta primers. Methods used by the authors: As a later analysis found, there were 70 million to 90 million unique TCR beta chains, of which around 9.9 million were shared. Measured with immunoSEQ multiplex PCR; TCRdb has only the in-frame clones, and not every one. V, J and clone size are taken as reported in that table, and D and trimming were inferred from the DNA itself. The data contain roughly 150,000 clones, just over 70% of them singletons. The germline gives CDR1 SEHNR, CDR2 FQNEAQ (reference sequence). The CDR3 sequence is 13 residues long. Deletions cut 8 bases from V and 0 bases from J, with 8 bases between.

The sequence was collected from a man aged 18 to 30 in good health and CMV-seropositive. What was sequenced was PBMCs. The chain is built from TRBV7-9 and TRBJ2-1; D perhaps matches TRBD2 (5 bases). DNA for the CDR3: TGTGCCAGCGGGAGCCTCTCCTACAATGAGCAGTTCTTC. This codes for CASGSLSYNEQFF.